This T cell receptor (beta chain) was recovered during a study of T cells in Graves' hyperthyroidism and ophthalmopathy. Study results and caveats: Most expanded thyroid clonotypes above 0.001 recurred in blood.

This clonotype has just a few counts. The antigen remains undetermined. V gave up 2 bases and J gave up 3 bases; unmatched junction bases: 12. The CDR3 spans 17 residues. Germline V CDR1 and CDR2: DFQATT, SNEGSKA (reference sequence). It was RNA transcripts that yielded the amplified TCR beta CDR3 regions. The HTBI set primed first-round TCR CDR3 RT-PCR. MiXCR, applied by TCRdb to the multiplex PCR reads, yields one record per CDR3 protein. The sample records about 360,000 distinct CDR3 sequences, approximately 15% being singletons. The chain uses TRBV20-1 and TRBJ2-7, with 11 positions matching TRBD2. The sample comprised blood. The TCR comes from a young woman with Graves' hyperthyroidism that later progressed to Graves' ophthalmopathy. In nucleotides, the CDR3 is TGCAGTGCTAGACTAGCGGGAGGATCCCTCCTGGGCTACGAGCAGTACTTC. Amino acids: CSARLAGGSLLGYEQYF.